This record looks at one T cell receptor beta chain sequence and its context. The data were taken from a study of cytomegalovirus exposure and HLA in healthy donors. This CDR3 is 13 amino acids long. V gave up 0 bases and J gave up 10 bases; unmatched junction bases: 4. CDR1 and CDR2 (germline): SGHDT, YYEEEE. Amplification used 60 Vbeta primers and 13 Jbeta primers. TCRdb's copy holds only in-frame clones and misses some; the assay was immunoSEQ multiplex PCR. The sample lists 130,000 or so clones, 66% occurring once. The TCR sequence derives from a woman aged 60-75 years in good health and CMV-seronegative. The chain couples TRBV5-6 to TRBJ2-7, with TRBD1 matching over 10 bases. Sequencing used PBMCs. Here the CDR3 reads CASSLGQGAVQYF. The DNA for the CDR3 is TGTGCCAGCAGCTTGGGACAGGGGGCTGTACAGTACTTC.